These T cell receptor beta chains were read from a single sample in a study of cytomegalovirus exposure and HLA in healthy donors. Only in-frame clones appear in the TCRdb table, and some are missing; sequencing was by immunoSEQ multiplex PCR. Among about 130,000 clones listed, about 91% were seen once. Specimen: PBMCs. These receptors were taken from a woman aged 18-29 years in good health and CMV-seronegative. CDR3s include the opening cysteine and the closing phenylalanine or tryptophan. Part of the rows lack a size; the others show once, few, many or a class for expanded clones.

j_call v_call clone_size cdr3_aa
TRBJ2-7 TRBV7-8 - CASSLAGGNRYEQYF
TRBJ1-3 TRBV2 - CASRPERRSSGNTIYF
TRBJ2-1 TRBV5-1 - CASSWPGAGGPIDNEQFF
TRBJ1-4 TRBV30 - CAWSVERKRGEKLFF
TRBJ2-1 TRBV4-1 once CASSQDLRVNEQFF
TRBJ2-2 TRBV6-5 - CASSYTHSASTGELFF
TRBJ2-7 TRBV28 - CASSVRDRGYEQYF
TRBJ1-1 TRBV5-4 once CASRNEYRGLAFF
TRBJ2-7 TRBV18 - CASSRGLAGEIAEEQYF
TRBJ2-1 TRBV5-1 once CASSFEWEQFF
TRBJ1-5 TRBV28 - CASSSTDNQPQHF
TRBJ1-3 TRBV7-2 - CASSSLHSGAGNTIYF
TRBJ1-4 TRBV9 - CASSGLQGSTNEKLFF
TRBJ2-5 TRBV7-9 - CASLLDRSGSETQYF
TRBJ2-1 TRBV6-1 few CASSTLVNNEQFF
TRBJ2-3 TRBV4-2 - CASSPGTSGRAVDTQYF
TRBJ1-1 TRBV11-3 - CASSLGGWGGGTEAFF
TRBJ1-1 TRBV4-2 - CASSRKGGLNTEAFF
TRBJ1-1 TRBV11-2 - CASSLSQVTEAFF
TRBJ1-1 TRBV27 - CASRGGQATEAFF
TRBJ1-2 TRBV28 - CASSSQGQKGGYGYTF
TRBJ2-1 TRBV28 - CASRERTEYNEQFF
TRBJ2-3 TRBV5-1 - CASSLGRGSSTDTQYF
TRBJ1-2 TRBV19 - CASSIPGKGVYGYTF
TRBJ1-5 TRBV7-2 - CASSQNRGGSQPQHF